A single sample is the source of the 27 T cell receptor beta chains below, sequenced in a study of blood T cell repertoires in COVID-19. Produced via immunoSEQ multiplex PCR; TCRdb's table is partial and in-frame only. Of 200,000 to 300,000 clones listed, roughly 83% are singletons. The sample consisted of peripheral blood. All receptors come from a woman aged 80 or older with acute or convalescent COVID-19.

The gene calls are TRBV2 and TRBJ2-1; D perhaps matches TRBD1 (6 bases). The CDR3 loop spans 15 amino acids. V shed 2 bases and J shed 5 bases, with 13 bases lying between them. Germline V gene sequence: CDR1 SNHLY, CDR2 FYNNEI. The CDR3 reads CASSETGLGHNEQFF. CDR3 bases: TGTGCCAGCAGTGAAACAGGGTTGGGTCACAATGAGCAGTTCTTC.

This chain links TRBV5-1 with TRBJ2-3, with TRBD2 matching 8 bases. The CDR3 consists of 16 residues. CDR1 SGHRS and CDR2 YFSETQ come from the germline V gene. The trim removed 4 bases at V and 2 bases at J, leaving 9 bases unmatched. In nucleotides, the CDR3 is TGCGCCAGCAGCCCCCAAGGAGCGGGGGCCACAGATACGCAGTATTTT. This sequence encodes CASSPQGAGATDTQYF.

The J gene is TRBJ2-5, the V gene TRBV12-3 or TRBV12-4; D call uncertain. V was clipped by 1 base and J by 4 bases, with 4 bases between them. This CDR3 spans 12 amino acids. DNA for the CDR3: TGTGCCAGCAGTTTAGTGGCAGAGACCCAGTACTTC. Its protein is CASSLVAETQYF.

The V and J genes are TRBV24-1 and TRBJ1-4, with 8 bases identical to TRBD1. With 6 bases clipped from V and 4 bases from J, the junction kept 9 bases outside the gene matches. This CDR3 is built from 16 residues. Germline CDR1 and CDR2: KGHDR and SFDVKD. CDR3 in DNA: TGTGCCACCAGTTTAGGACAGGGTGGCCGTAATGAAAAACTGTTTTTT. Residues: CATSLGQGGRNEKLFF.

This chain links TRBV2 with TRBJ1-2; D gene uncertain. Germline V gives CDR1 SNHLY, CDR2 FYNNEI. CDR3 length: 17 residues. V shed 5 bases and J shed 6 bases, with 25 bases lying between them. The CDR3 sequence: CASSIYEGRITFNGYTF. The CDR3 coding sequence is TGTGCCAGCAGTATTTATGAAGGGAGGATTACTTTTAATGGCTACACCTTC.

The chain uses TRBV19 and TRBJ1-4, with D unresolved. The CDR3 contains 13 residues. V was shortened by 4 bases and J by 8 bases, with 11 bases between the two germline ends. Germline CDR1 reads LNHDA; CDR2 reads SQIVND (reference sequence). The CDR3 bases are TGTGCCAGTAGTAGAGGGTTAGGAGAAAAACTGTTTTTT. As protein: CASSRGLGEKLFF.

The CDR3: CASSLNSGKLEEQYF. CDR3 coding DNA: TGCGCCAGCAGCTTGAATTCAGGGAAGTTGGAGGAGCAGTACTTC. The V call is TRBV5-1, the J call TRBJ2-7; perhaps TRBD1 as D (5 bases). The length of the CDR3 is 15 residues. Germline assignment: CDR1 SGHRS and CDR2 YFSETQ. The V gene lost 1 base and the J gene lost 7 bases, with 18 bases spanning the gap.

CDR3 in DNA: TGTGCCAGCAGCTTCGGAACTAATGAAAAACTGTTTTTT. Its protein is CASSFGTNEKLFF. J is TRBJ1-4 and V is TRBV5-6, with no clear D. V lost 2 bases and J 1 base, leaving 3 bases between the germline ends. Germline-derived CDR1 and CDR2 are SGHDT and YYEEEE. The CDR3 is made up of 13 amino acids. Drawing the rest from reference TRBV5-6 and TRBJ1-4, the complete variable domain is DAGVTQSPTHLIKTRGQQVTLRCSPKSGHDTVSWYQQALGQGPQFIFQYYEEEERQRGNFPDRFSGHQFPNYSSELNVNALLLGDSALYLCASSFGTNEKLFFGSGTQLSVL.

This clone was detected only a few times. The CDR3, as DNA: TGTGCCAGCAACACCGTCCAAGAGACCCAGTACTTC. Its translation: CASNTVQETQYF. The chain uses TRBV2 and TRBJ2-5, with unresolved D. The germline V and J ends were trimmed by 7 bases and 1 base, with 7 bases remaining between them. This CDR3 is 12 amino acids long. CDR1 SNHLY and CDR2 FYNNEI come from the germline V gene.

The table lists this clone with a count of one. V is TRBV7-9 and J is TRBJ2-3; D perhaps matches TRBD2 (5 bases). Germline CDR1 is SEHNR and CDR2 is FQNEAQ (reference sequence). The CDR3 length is 14 residues. V was clipped by 5 bases and J by 5 bases, with 14 bases between them. DNA for the CDR3: TGTGCCAGCAGCCCTACGCGAGGGCAAGATACGCAGTATTTT. It translates to CASSPTRGQDTQYF.

The V call is TRBV4-1, the J call TRBJ2-7, with TRBD1 matching over 9 bases. CDR1 is MGHRA and CDR2 is YSYEKL in the germline V gene. CDR3 length equals 16 residues. Germline trimming cut 1 base from V and 4 bases from J; bases unmatched to any gene: 8. The CDR3 DNA follows: TGCGCCAGCAGCCAAGGTGGCGGGACAGGGTGGTACGAGCAGTACTTC. Its protein is CASSQGGGTGWYEQYF.

The gene calls are TRBV29-1 and TRBJ1-2; D ambiguous. V was pared by 4 bases and J by 5 bases, with 5 bases between. The V gene's germline CDR1 is SQVTM and CDR2 ANQGSEA. The CDR3 runs 10 residues. The CDR3, as DNA: TGCAGCGTTGCGGGGTATGGCTACACCTTC. Translating gives CSVAGYGYTF.

This sequence joins TRBV10-2 and TRBJ1-1, with 9 bases matching TRBD1. CDR3 length: 12 residues. The ends lost 5 bases at V and 7 bases at J; junction bases unmatched: 2. Germline V lookup: CDR1 WSHSY, CDR2 SAAADI. The CDR3 sequence: CASSRTGVEAFF. The CDR3, as DNA: TGCGCCAGCAGTAGGACAGGGGTTGAAGCTTTCTTT.

This clone is a singleton in its sample. The chain links TRBV5-1 to TRBJ1-1; D not certain. The CDR3 totals 12 residues. V was clipped by 4 bases and J by 4 bases, with 8 bases between them. CDR1 and CDR2 (germline): SGHRS, YFSETQ. The CDR3, as DNA: TGCGCCAGCAGCGAGTCCTCCACTGAAGCTTTCTTT. Its translation is CASSESSTEAFF.

The rearrangement links TRBV7-9 to TRBJ2-5; 7 nucleotides agree with TRBD1. CDR1 and CDR2 from the germline V gene are SEHNR and FQNEAQ (reference sequence). The CDR3 consists of 16 residues. The trim removed 4 bases at V and 2 bases at J, leaving 10 bases unmatched. The CDR3, as DNA: TGTGCCAGCAGCTCCATGCCAACGGGACAGCAAGAGACCCAGTACTTC. Translated: CASSSMPTGQQETQYF.

The chain combines TRBV11-3 with TRBJ2-3, with D perhaps matching TRBD2 (6 bases). Per germline, CDR1 SGHNT and CDR2 YENEEA. This CDR3 is built from 15 residues. The ends were cut back, 5 bases at V and 6 bases at J, with 18 bases in the middle. CDR3 residues: CASSLHSGEEDTQYF. The CDR3 coding sequence is TGTGCCAGCAGCCTACACTCGGGGGAGGAGGATACGCAGTATTTT.

The V gene is TRBV3-1 (or the pseudogene TRBV3-2), the J gene TRBJ1-3; D call uncertain. The V and J ends lost 2 bases and 1 base respectively, with 6 bases between them. Germline V gene data show CDR1 as LGHDT and CDR2 as YNNKEL (reference sequence). This CDR3 spans 14 amino acids. The CDR3 DNA follows: TGTGCCAGCAGCCAATCAGATTCTGGAAACACCATATATTTT. Translation gives CASSQSDSGNTIYF.

Many counts were recorded for this clone. The CDR3 reads CASSPRSDTGELFF. The CDR3, as DNA: TGTGCCAGCTCACCACGGAGCGACACCGGGGAGCTGTTTTTT. This sequence joins TRBV18 and TRBJ2-2; D unresolved. This CDR3 is built from 14 residues. Germline V gene data show CDR1 as KGHSH and CDR2 as LQKENI. V was shortened by 1 base and J by 3 bases, with 6 bases between the two germline ends.

The rearrangement joins TRBV7-9 to TRBJ1-1, with D uncertain. The CDR3 is 15 amino acids. Per the germline V gene, CDR1 is SEHNR and CDR2 is FQNEAQ (reference sequence). V lost 5 bases and J 2 bases, leaving 15 bases between the germline ends. The CDR3 region is CASSLLLRHNTEAFF. As DNA, the CDR3 is TGTGCCAGCAGCCTACTCTTGAGACACAACACTGAAGCTTTCTTT.

V and J are TRBV3-1 (or the pseudogene TRBV3-2) and TRBJ2-1; TRBD1 matches at 7 bases. Germline values: CDR1 LGHDT, CDR2 YNNKEL (reference sequence). The junction had 7 bases not matched to a gene; V was cut back by 5 bases and J by 3 bases. The CDR3 runs 15 residues. Here the CDR3 reads CASSKGGGFYNEQFF. The CDR3 coding sequence is TGTGCCAGCAGCAAAGGGGGCGGCTTCTACAATGAGCAGTTCTTC.

The chain recombines TRBV5-6 with TRBJ2-5; 11 bases agree with TRBD2. The CDR3 loop spans 14 amino acids. J was trimmed by 4 bases and V by 3 bases; bases with no gene match: 2. Germline values: CDR1 SGHDT, CDR2 YYEEEE. The CDR3 here is CASSSSGGRETQYF. DNA for the CDR3: TGTGCCAGCAGCTCTAGCGGGGGGAGAGAGACCCAGTACTTC.

The chain couples TRBV3-1 (or the pseudogene TRBV3-2) to TRBJ2-7; D perhaps matches TRBD2 (6 bases). Trimming removed 0 bases from V and 4 bases from J, with 16 bases in between. Per the germline V gene, CDR1 is LGHDT and CDR2 is YNNKEL (reference sequence). The CDR3 consists of 16 residues. DNA of the CDR3: TGTGCCAGCAGCCAAGATCTTATTAGCGGCGCATACGAGCAGTACTTC. It specifies CASSQDLISGAYEQYF.

As DNA, the CDR3 is TGTGCCAGCAGCCAAGATCTGCGGACAAGCCAGTACTTC. This translates into CASSQDLRTSQYF. J is TRBJ2-4 and V is TRBV4-2; a weak D match, TRBD1 (5 bases). Trimming shortened V by 0 bases and J by 13 bases, and 13 bases separated the two germline ends. Per germline, CDR1 LGHNA and CDR2 YNFKEQ. The CDR3 extends over 13 amino acids.

The chain recombines TRBV4-2 with TRBJ1-2; weak D call: TRBD1 (5 bases). Trimming pared 0 bases from V and 8 bases from J, leaving 10 bases between. The germline CDR1 and CDR2 sequences are LGHNA and YNFKEQ. This CDR3 region has 13 residues. The CDR3 DNA reads as TGTGCCAGCAGCCAAGACCAGGGTAGAGGCTACACCTTC. Translating gives CASSQDQGRGYTF.

The chain couples TRBV29-1 to TRBJ2-6; TRBD1 matches at 10 bases. The CDR3 is 18 amino acids. J lost 0 bases, V lost 5 bases, and 10 bases had no gene match. Germline loops: CDR1 SQVTM, CDR2 ANQGSEA. For the CDR3, the DNA is TGCAGCGTTTCTGAACCGGGACAGGGGTCCTCTGGGGCCAACGTCCTGACTTTC. Protein sequence: CSVSEPGQGSSGANVLTF.

This chain joins TRBV7-9 and TRBJ2-1, with 9 bases matching TRBD2. This CDR3 is 15 amino acids long. Germline V CDR1 and CDR2: SEHNR, FQNEAQ (reference sequence). Unmatched junction bases numbered 6, after V lost 5 bases and J lost 4 bases. CDR3 in DNA: TGTGCCAGCAGCGGTGGCGGGAGGGGGTACAATGAGCAGTTCTTC. Translation: CASSGGGRGYNEQFF.

This chain links TRBV5-4 with TRBJ2-5; 8 nucleotides match TRBD2. CDR3 length equals 17 residues. V shed 5 bases and J 3 bases; nucleotides not matched to a gene: 15. Germline CDR1 reads SGHNT; CDR2 reads YYREEE (reference sequence). CDR3 nucleotide sequence: TGTGCCAGCAGGCTTGCGACCGTCCGGGGGGGAAAAGAGACCCAGTACTTC. Translating it yields CASRLATVRGGKETQYF.